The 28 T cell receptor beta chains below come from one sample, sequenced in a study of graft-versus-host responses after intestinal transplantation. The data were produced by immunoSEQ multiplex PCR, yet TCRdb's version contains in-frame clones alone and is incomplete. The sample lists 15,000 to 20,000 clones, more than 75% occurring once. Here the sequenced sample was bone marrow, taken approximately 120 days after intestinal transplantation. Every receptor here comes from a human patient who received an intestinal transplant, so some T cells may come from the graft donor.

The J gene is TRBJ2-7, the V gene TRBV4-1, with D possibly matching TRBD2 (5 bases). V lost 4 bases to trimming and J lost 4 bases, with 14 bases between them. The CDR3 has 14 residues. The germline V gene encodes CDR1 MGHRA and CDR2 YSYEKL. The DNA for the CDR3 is TGCGCCAGCAGCCCCACCGACGGAGGTTACGAGCAGTACTTC. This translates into CASSPTDGGYEQYF.

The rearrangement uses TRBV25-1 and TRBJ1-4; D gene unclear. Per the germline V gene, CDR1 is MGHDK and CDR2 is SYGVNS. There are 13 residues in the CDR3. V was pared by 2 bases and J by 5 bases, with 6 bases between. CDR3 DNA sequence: TGTGCCAGCAGTGAAAGGAAGAATGAAAAACTGTTTTTT. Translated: CASSERKNEKLFF.

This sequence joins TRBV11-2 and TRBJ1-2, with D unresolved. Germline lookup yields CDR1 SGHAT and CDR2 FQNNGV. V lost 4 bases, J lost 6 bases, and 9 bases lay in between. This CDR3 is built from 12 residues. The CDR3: CASSSGRNGYTF. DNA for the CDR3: TGTGCCAGCAGCTCGGGGAGAAATGGCTACACCTTC.

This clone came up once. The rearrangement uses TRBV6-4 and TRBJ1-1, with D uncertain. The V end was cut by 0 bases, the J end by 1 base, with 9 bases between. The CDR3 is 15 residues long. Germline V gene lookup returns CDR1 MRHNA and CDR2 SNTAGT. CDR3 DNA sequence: TGTGCCAGCAGTGACTCGCCGGACGGGAACACTGAAGCTTTCTTT. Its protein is CASSDSPDGNTEAFF.

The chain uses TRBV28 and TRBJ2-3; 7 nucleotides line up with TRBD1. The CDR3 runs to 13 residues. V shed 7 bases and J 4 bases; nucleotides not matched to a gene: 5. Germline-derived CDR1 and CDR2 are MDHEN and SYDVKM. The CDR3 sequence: CASNRGSADTQYF. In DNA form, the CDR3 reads TGTGCCAGCAACAGGGGAAGCGCAGATACGCAGTATTTT.

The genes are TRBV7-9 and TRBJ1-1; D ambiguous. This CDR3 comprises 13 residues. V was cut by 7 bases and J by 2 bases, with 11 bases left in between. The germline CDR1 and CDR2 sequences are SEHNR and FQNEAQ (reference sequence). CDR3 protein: CASTTEYNTEAFF. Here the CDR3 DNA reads TGTGCCAGCACCACAGAATACAACACTGAAGCTTTCTTT.

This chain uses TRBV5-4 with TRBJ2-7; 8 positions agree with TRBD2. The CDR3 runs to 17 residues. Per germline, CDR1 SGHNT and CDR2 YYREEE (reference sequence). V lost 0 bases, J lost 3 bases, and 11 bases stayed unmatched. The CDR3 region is CASSLAQGSGEGYEQYF. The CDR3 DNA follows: TGTGCCAGCAGCTTGGCCCAAGGTAGCGGGGAGGGCTACGAGCAGTACTTC.

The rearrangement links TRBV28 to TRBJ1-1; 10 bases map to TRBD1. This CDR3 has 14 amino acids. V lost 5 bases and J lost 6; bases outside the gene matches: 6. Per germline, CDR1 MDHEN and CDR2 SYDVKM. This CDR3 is CASSPGDRGPEAFF. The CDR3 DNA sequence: TGTGCCAGCAGTCCCGGGGACAGGGGCCCTGAAGCTTTCTTT.

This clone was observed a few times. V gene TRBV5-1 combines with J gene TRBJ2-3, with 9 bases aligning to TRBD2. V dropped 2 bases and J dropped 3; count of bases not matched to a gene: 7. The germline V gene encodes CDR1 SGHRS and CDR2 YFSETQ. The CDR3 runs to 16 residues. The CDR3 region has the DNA TGCGCCAGCAGCTTTAGCGGGAGATTGAGTACAGATACGCAGTATTTT. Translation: CASSFSGRLSTDTQYF.

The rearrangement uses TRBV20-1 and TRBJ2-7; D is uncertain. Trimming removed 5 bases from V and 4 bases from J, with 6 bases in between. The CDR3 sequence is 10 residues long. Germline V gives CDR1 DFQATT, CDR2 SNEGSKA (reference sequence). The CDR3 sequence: CSAGLYEQYF. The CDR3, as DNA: TGCAGTGCTGGGCTTTACGAGCAGTACTTC.

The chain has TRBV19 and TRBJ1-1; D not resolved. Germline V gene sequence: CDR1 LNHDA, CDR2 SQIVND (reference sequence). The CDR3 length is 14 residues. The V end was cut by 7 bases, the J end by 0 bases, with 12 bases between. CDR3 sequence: CASNNLLLNTEAFF. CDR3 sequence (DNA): TGTGCCAGTAATAACCTCCTACTGAACACTGAAGCTTTCTTT.

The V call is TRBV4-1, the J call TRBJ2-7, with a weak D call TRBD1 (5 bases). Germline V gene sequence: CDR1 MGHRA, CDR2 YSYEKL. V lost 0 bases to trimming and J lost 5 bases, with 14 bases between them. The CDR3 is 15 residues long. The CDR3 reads CASSQEPDTTNEQYF. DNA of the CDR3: TGCGCCAGCAGCCAAGAACCGGACACCACTAACGAGCAGTACTTC.

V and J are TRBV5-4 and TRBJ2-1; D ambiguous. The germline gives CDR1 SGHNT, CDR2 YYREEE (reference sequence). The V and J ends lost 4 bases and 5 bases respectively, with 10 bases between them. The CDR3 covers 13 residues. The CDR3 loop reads CASSHQPHNEQFF. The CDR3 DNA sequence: TGTGCCAGCAGCCACCAGCCCCACAATGAGCAGTTCTTC.

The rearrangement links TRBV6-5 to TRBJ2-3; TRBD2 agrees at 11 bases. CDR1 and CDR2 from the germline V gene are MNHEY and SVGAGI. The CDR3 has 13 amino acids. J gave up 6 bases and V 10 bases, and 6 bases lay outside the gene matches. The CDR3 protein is CATGTSGGDTQYF. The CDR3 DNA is TGTGCCACCGGGACTAGCGGAGGGGATACGCAGTATTTT.

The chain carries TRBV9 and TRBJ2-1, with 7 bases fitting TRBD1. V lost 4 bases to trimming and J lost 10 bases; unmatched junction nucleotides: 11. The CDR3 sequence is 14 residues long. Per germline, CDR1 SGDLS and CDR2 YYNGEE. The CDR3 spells CASSLQTGRDEQFF. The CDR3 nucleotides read TGTGCCAGCAGCTTACAGACAGGGAGAGACGAGCAGTTCTTC.

The CDR3 nucleotides are TGTGCCAGCAGAACGACAGGGTCGGACGGGGAGCTGTTTTTT. Encoded protein: CASRTTGSDGELFF. The J gene is TRBJ2-2, the V gene TRBV27; 7 bases are a match to TRBD1. Per the germline V gene, CDR1 is MNHEY and CDR2 is SMNVEV (reference sequence). This CDR3 comprises 14 residues. The J segment lost 7 bases and the V segment lost 6 bases, leaving 8 bases of the junction unmatched.

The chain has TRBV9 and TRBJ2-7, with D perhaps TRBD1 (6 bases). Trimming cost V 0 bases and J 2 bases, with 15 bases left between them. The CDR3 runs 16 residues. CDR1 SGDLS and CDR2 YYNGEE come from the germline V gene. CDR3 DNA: TGTGCCAGCAGCGTAGCGGACAGCCGGACGGCCTACGAGCAGTACTTC. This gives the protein CASSVADSRTAYEQYF.

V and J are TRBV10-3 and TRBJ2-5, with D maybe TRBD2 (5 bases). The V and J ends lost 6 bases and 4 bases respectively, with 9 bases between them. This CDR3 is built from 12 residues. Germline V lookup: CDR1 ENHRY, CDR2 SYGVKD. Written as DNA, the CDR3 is TGTGCCATCAGCAACGGAGGAGAGACCCAGTACTTC. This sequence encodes CAISNGGETQYF.

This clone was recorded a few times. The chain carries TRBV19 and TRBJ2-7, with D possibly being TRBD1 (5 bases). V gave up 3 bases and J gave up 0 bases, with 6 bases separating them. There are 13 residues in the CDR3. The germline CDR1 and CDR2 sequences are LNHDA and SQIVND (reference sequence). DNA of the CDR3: TGTGCCAGTAGTATGACAGACTCCTACGAGCAGTACTTC. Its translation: CASSMTDSYEQYF.

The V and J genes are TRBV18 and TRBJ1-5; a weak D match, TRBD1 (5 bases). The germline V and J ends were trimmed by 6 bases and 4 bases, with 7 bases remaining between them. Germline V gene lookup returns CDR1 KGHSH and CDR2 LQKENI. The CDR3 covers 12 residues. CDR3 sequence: CASSGGNQPQHF. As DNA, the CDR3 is TGTGCCAGCTCTGGGGGAAATCAGCCCCAGCATTTT. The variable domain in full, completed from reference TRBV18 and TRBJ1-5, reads NAGVMQNPRHLVRRRGQEARLRCSPMKGHSHVYWYRQLPEEGLKFMVYLQKENIIDESGMPKERFSAEFPKEGPSILRIQQVVRGDSAAYFCASSGGNQPQHFGDGTRLSIL.

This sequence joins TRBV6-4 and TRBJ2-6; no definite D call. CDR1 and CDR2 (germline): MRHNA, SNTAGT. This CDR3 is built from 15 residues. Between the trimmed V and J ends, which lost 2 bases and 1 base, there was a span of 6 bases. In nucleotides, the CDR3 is TGTGCCAGCAGTGACAAGCGATCTGGGGCCAACGTCCTGACTTTC. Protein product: CASSDKRSGANVLTF.

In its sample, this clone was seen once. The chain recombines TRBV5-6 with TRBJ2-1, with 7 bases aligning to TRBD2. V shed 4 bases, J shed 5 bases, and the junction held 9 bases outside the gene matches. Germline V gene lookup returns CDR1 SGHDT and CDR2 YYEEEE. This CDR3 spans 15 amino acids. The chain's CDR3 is CASSRSRAGDNEQFF. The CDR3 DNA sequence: TGTGCCAGCAGCAGGTCCAGGGCGGGAGACAATGAGCAGTTCTTC.

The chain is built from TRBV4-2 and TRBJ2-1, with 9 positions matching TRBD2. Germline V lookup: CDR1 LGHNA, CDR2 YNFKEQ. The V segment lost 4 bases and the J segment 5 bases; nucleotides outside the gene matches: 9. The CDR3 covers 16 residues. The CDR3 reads CASSRPLASGDNEQFF. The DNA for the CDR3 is TGTGCCAGCAGCCGACCTCTAGCTAGCGGGGACAATGAGCAGTTCTTC.

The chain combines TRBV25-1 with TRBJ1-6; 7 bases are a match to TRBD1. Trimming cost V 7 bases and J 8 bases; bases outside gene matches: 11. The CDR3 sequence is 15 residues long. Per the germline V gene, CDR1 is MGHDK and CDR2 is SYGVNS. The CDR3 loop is CASKGPLGGHSPLHF. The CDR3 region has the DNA TGTGCCAGCAAGGGCCCTTTAGGGGGCCATTCACCCCTCCACTTT.

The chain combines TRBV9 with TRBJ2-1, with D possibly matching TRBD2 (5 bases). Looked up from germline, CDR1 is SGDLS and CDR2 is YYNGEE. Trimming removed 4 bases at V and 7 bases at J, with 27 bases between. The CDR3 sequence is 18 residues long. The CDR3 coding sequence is TGTGCCAGCAGCCCCTTGACCGGGCTTCCCGACCCGGGGAATGAGCAGTTCTTC. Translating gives CASSPLTGLPDPGNEQFF.

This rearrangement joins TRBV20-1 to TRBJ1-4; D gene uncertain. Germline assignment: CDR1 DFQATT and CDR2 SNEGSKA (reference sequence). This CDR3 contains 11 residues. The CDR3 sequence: CRPATNEKLFF. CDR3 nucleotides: TGCAGACCAGCAACTAATGAAAAACTGTTTTTT.

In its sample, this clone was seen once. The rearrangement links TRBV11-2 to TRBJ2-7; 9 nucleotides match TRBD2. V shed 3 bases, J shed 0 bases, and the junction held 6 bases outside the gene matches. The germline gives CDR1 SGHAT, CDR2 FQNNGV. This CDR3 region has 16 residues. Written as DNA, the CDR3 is TGTGCCAGCAGCTTTACTAGCGGGTTTACCTCCTACGAGCAGTACTTC. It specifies CASSFTSGFTSYEQYF.

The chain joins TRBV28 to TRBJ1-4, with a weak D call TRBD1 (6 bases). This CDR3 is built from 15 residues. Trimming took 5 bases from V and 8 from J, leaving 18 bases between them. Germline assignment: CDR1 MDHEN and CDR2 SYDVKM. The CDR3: CASSPWTAEEEKLFF. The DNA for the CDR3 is TGTGCCAGCAGTCCCTGGACAGCCGAGGAGGAAAAACTGTTTTTT.